A single sample gave rise to the 5 T cell receptor beta chains below, sequenced in a study of lymphopenia after photon versus proton radiotherapy. The protocol was immunoSEQ multiplex PCR, while the TCRdb copy is restricted to in-frame clones and leaves out a portion. The table includes tens of thousands of clones, 84% detected once. This material consisted of peripheral blood, taken from a patient treated with proton-based radiotherapy. The source of these receptors is a woman aged 65 to 85 with pancreatic cancer.

V gene TRBV29-1 combines with J gene TRBJ1-1; D perhaps matches TRBD1 (6 bases). With 5 bases removed from V and 5 bases from J, the gap between germline ends came to 15 bases. The germline CDR1 and CDR2 sequences are SQVTM and ANQGSEA. The CDR3 is 13 residues long. The CDR3 DNA follows: TGCAGCGTTTATAACAGGGAGGGAACTGAAGCTTTCTTT. Its protein is CSVYNREGTEAFF.

A note on this clone: The junction does not match germline at one end; this may be a read error. Different DNA sequences within this sample yield the same CDR3. V gene TRBV18 combines with J gene TRBJ2-6; TRBD1 matches at 10 bases. The germline V gene encodes CDR1 KGHSH and CDR2 LQKENI. The CDR3 spans 22 residues. CDR3 loop: CASSPFTNFGTGALSGANVLTF. The CDR3 DNA follows: TGTGCCAGCTCACCTTTTACCAACTTCGGGACAGGGGCGCTCTCTGGAGCCAACGTCCTGACTTTC.

The CDR3 spells CASRADSNYGYTF. CDR3 nucleotide sequence: TGTGCCAGCAGAGCTGACAGCAACTATGGCTACACCTTC. The chain is built from TRBV7-2 and TRBJ1-2; tentative D call: TRBD1 (5 bases). The germline V gene has CDR1 SGHTA and CDR2 FQGNSA. The V gene lost 6 bases and the J gene lost 2 bases, with 10 bases spanning the gap. The CDR3 extends over 13 amino acids.

The chain couples TRBV6-5 to TRBJ2-7; D gene unclear. The V and J ends lost 6 bases and 2 bases respectively, with 11 bases between them. Germline V gene lookup returns CDR1 MNHEY and CDR2 SVGAGI. The CDR3 spans 13 residues. The CDR3 protein is CASSASGAYEQYF. DNA of the CDR3: TGTGCCAGCAGCGCCTCTGGGGCCTACGAGCAGTACTTC.

The rearrangement joins TRBV19 to TRBJ2-2; D might be TRBD2 (7 bases). Between the trimmed V and J ends, which lost 10 bases and 6 bases, there was a span of 21 bases. From germline, CDR1 is LNHDA and CDR2 SQIVND (reference sequence). This CDR3 has 15 residues. Here the CDR3 DNA reads TGTGCCACCGTAGGGGGGGGCCACTTGGCCGGGGAGCTGTTTTTT. This gives the protein CATVGGGHLAGELFF.